These 20 T cell receptor beta chains were all obtained from the same sample, sequenced in a study of tumor-infiltrating lymphocytes in localized non-small cell lung cancer. Sequencing was performed with immunoSEQ multiplex PCR; in TCRdb, only in-frame clones are kept and a portion is missing. The sample carries approximately 16,000 clones, less than 55% recorded once. Sequencing was performed on lung tumor tissue. Source of these receptors: a human donor with non-small cell lung cancer.

This clone was observed a handful of times. This chain joins TRBV11-1 and TRBJ1-2, with 7 bases fitting TRBD1. Trimming took 5 bases from V and 3 from J; bases not matched to a gene: 9. Germline values: CDR1 SGHAT, CDR2 FQDESV (reference sequence). The CDR3 has 15 residues. This CDR3 reads CASSTEGQEYYGYTF. CDR3 DNA: TGTGCCAGCAGCACCGAAGGACAGGAATACTATGGCTACACCTTC.

This chain uses TRBV7-2 with TRBJ2-7; maybe TRBD2 (5 bases). V was pared by 5 bases and J by 7 bases, with 21 bases between. The length of the CDR3 is 15 residues. Germline values: CDR1 SGHTA, CDR2 FQGNSA. CDR3 residues: CASSLDARAGMEQYF. The DNA for the CDR3 is TGTGCCAGCAGCCTGGACGCACGCGCCGGGATGGAGCAGTACTTC.

CDR3 residues: CASSSPPGTGLPYEQYF. CDR3 DNA: TGTGCCAGCAGCTCCCCCCCCGGGACAGGGCTTCCCTACGAGCAGTACTTC. This chain joins TRBV28 and TRBJ2-7; 9 nucleotides match TRBD1. With V trimmed by 6 bases and J by 2 bases, 14 bases remained unmatched. The CDR3 runs to 17 residues. In germline, CDR1 is MDHEN, CDR2 SYDVKM.

This sequence joins TRBV4-1 and TRBJ2-1; no clear D. Per the germline V gene, CDR1 is MGHRA and CDR2 is YSYEKL. This CDR3 contains 14 residues. Trimming pared 4 bases from V and 9 bases from J, leaving 16 bases between. The CDR3 here is CASSLVPATPEQFF. The CDR3 DNA is TGCGCCAGCAGCCTCGTCCCGGCGACTCCTGAGCAGTTCTTC.

The V and J genes are TRBV7-3 and TRBJ1-4; D call uncertain. Germline V gene data show CDR1 as SGHTA and CDR2 as FQGTGA. This CDR3 comprises 14 residues. The V gene lost 5 bases and the J gene lost 3 bases, with 10 bases spanning the gap. The CDR3 DNA is TGTGCCAGCAGCAAGGCCGGGGCTAATGAAAAACTGTTTTTT. This sequence encodes CASSKAGANEKLFF.

V gene TRBV29-1 combines with J gene TRBJ1-2, with D possibly TRBD1 on 5 matching bases. Deletions cut 8 bases from V and 4 bases from J, with 8 bases between. Germline values: CDR1 SQVTM, CDR2 ANQGSEA. The CDR3 consists of 10 residues. The CDR3 coding sequence is TGCAGCTCTGACAGCTATGGCTACACCTTC. Protein product: CSSDSYGYTF.

This clone was detected only once. This rearrangement joins TRBV9 to TRBJ1-3; D is unclear. The germline V gene encodes CDR1 SGDLS and CDR2 YYNGEE. The CDR3 contains 16 residues. The V gene lost 0 bases and the J gene lost 7 bases, with 17 bases spanning the gap. The CDR3 sequence is CASSVGVGDGRNTIYF. For the CDR3, the DNA is TGTGCCAGCAGCGTAGGTGTGGGTGACGGACGGAACACCATATATTTT.

The rearrangement links TRBV5-1 to TRBJ1-5; 8 bases line up with TRBD1. Germline trimming cut 4 bases from V and 1 base from J; bases unmatched to any gene: 13. Looked up from germline, CDR1 is SGHRS and CDR2 is YFSETQ. The CDR3 is 18 residues long. DNA for the CDR3: TGCGCCAGCAGCCGAGAGTGGGGACAGGTGAAGAGCAATCAGCCCCAGCATTTT. Its protein product is CASSREWGQVKSNQPQHF.

This clone was counted a few times. This chain's CDR3 is CASSGGTAGTEKLFF. The CDR3 DNA follows: TGCGCCAGCAGCGGAGGGACAGCCGGGACTGAAAAACTGTTTTTT. The V call is TRBV5-1, the J call TRBJ1-4, with 7 bases fitting TRBD1. The germline CDR1 and CDR2 sequences are SGHRS and YFSETQ. The CDR3 is 15 residues long. V was pared by 4 bases and J by 7 bases, with 10 bases of the junction left unmatched.

This sequence joins TRBV6-6 and TRBJ2-7; D is perhaps TRBD2 (5 bases). The germline CDR1 and CDR2 sequences are MNHNY and SVGAGI (reference sequence). The CDR3 is 13 amino acids. Trimming shortened V by 5 bases and J by 2 bases, and 10 bases separated the two germline ends. DNA for the CDR3: TGTGCCAGCAGTAAGACGGGGACCTACGAGCAGTACTTC. Its protein product is CASSKTGTYEQYF.

This sequence joins TRBV29-1 and TRBJ1-2; D is ambiguous. V dropped 3 bases and J dropped 1 base, with 9 bases sitting between them. Germline V gene lookup returns CDR1 SQVTM and CDR2 ANQGSEA. CDR3 size: 13 residues. The CDR3 reads CSVEPFSNYGYTF. DNA for the CDR3: TGCAGCGTTGAGCCCTTCAGTAACTATGGCTACACCTTC.

This clone was counted only a few times. For the CDR3, the DNA is TGTGCCAGCAGCCCCAGGGGTTCGAACAATCAGCCCCAGCATTTT. Translation gives CASSPRGSNNQPQHF. The rearrangement links TRBV7-9 to TRBJ1-5; perhaps TRBD1 as D (6 bases). Trimming pared 5 bases from V and 3 bases from J, leaving 14 bases between. Germline lookup yields CDR1 SEHNR and CDR2 FQNEAQ (reference sequence). This CDR3 has 15 residues.

This clone is labeled as medium-sized. V gene TRBV25-1 combines with J gene TRBJ2-2; weak D call: TRBD2 (6 bases). V lost 2 bases and J 7 bases, leaving 14 bases between the germline ends. The length of the CDR3 is 15 residues. CDR1 is MGHDK, CDR2 SYGVNS, per germline. The CDR3 sequence: CASSEAWGRNGELFF. The CDR3 coding sequence is TGTGCCAGCAGTGAAGCCTGGGGGAGGAACGGGGAGCTGTTTTTT.

V is TRBV9 and J is TRBJ2-5; 7 bases match TRBD1. The CDR3 is 15 amino acids. Germline V lookup: CDR1 SGDLS, CDR2 YYNGEE. Trimming cost V 0 bases and J 5 bases; bases outside gene matches: 7. This chain's CDR3 is CASSVGGGPRETQYF. DNA for the CDR3: TGTGCCAGCAGCGTAGGAGGGGGCCCCAGGGAGACCCAGTACTTC. Full variable domain (rest looked up from reference TRBV9 and TRBJ2-5): DSGVTQTPKHLITATGQRVTLRCSPRSGDLSVYWYQQSLDQGLQFLIQYYNGEERAKGNILERFSAQQFPDLHSELNLSSLELGDSALYFCASSVGGGPRETQYFGPGTRLLVL.

V usage is TRBV6-6 and J usage is TRBJ2-7; 8 bases align to TRBD1. Trimming removed 6 bases from V and 4 bases from J; junction bases left unmatched: 8. CDR1 MNHNY and CDR2 SVGAGI come from the germline V gene (reference sequence). The CDR3 has 14 residues. The CDR3 DNA reads TGTGCCAGCAGGGCGGTAACAGGGGGGTACGAGCAGTACTTC. Protein sequence: CASRAVTGGYEQYF.

The chain joins TRBV5-1 to TRBJ1-2, with 11 bases lining up with TRBD1. Germline V gene data show CDR1 as SGHRS and CDR2 as YFSETQ. CDR3 length: 13 residues. V was clipped by 4 bases and J by 8 bases; unmatched bases: 4. Here the CDR3 reads CASSPGQGDGYTF. CDR3 coding DNA: TGCGCCAGCAGCCCGGGACAGGGGGACGGCTACACCTTC.

This clone was recorded a few times. J is TRBJ1-2 and V is TRBV14; tentatively, D is TRBD1 (5 bases). This CDR3 spans 16 amino acids. The germline CDR1 and CDR2 sequences are SGHDN and FVKESK. Trimming stripped 3 bases from V and 4 bases from J, with 18 bases between. CDR3 nucleotides: TGTGCCAGCAGCCATCCCAAGGGGAAAGGGACCTATGGCTACACCTTC. It translates to CASSHPKGKGTYGYTF.

This chain uses TRBV6-5 with TRBJ2-1; TRBD1 is a possible D gene (6 bases). The V and J ends lost 2 bases and 0 bases respectively, with 8 bases between them. Germline loops: CDR1 MNHEY, CDR2 SVGAGI. The CDR3 sequence is 15 residues long. The CDR3 coding sequence is TGTGCCAGCAGTTACCCAGGGGACTCCTACAATGAGCAGTTCTTC. This gives the protein CASSYPGDSYNEQFF.

The chain carries TRBV5-6 and TRBJ1-1; D perhaps matches TRBD1 (5 bases). The V end lost 0 bases, the J end lost 6 bases, and 9 bases lay between the germline ends. The CDR3 extends over 13 amino acids. Germline CDR1 is SGHDT and CDR2 is YYEEEE. CDR3 in amino acids: CASSLGGAPEAFF. Written as DNA, the CDR3 is TGTGCCAGCAGCTTGGGAGGGGCGCCTGAAGCTTTCTTT.

A few counts support this clone. The chain joins TRBV11-3 to TRBJ2-2; perhaps TRBD1 as D (6 bases). The V gene lost 2 bases and the J gene lost 3 bases, with 10 bases spanning the gap. The CDR3 has 15 amino acids. Germline V gene data show CDR1 as SGHNT and CDR2 as YENEEA. This chain's CDR3 is CASSLSGAHTGELFF. The CDR3 DNA follows: TGTGCCAGCAGCTTATCAGGGGCTCACACCGGGGAGCTGTTTTTT.